The 2 T cell receptor beta chains below come from one sample, sequenced in a study of shared clonotypes between healthy human individuals (dated by TCRdb to 2019 to 2021). Receptor amplification or capture employed the immunoSEQ multiplex PCR assay. This immuneACCESS table, as held by TCRdb, lists in-frame sequences with V and J called but not all clones. Of the missing ones, under half trace to an unresolved V gene in checked studies; the others have no known cause. Within this sample are approximately 2,000,000 clones, with about 90% of them counted one time only. Jointly, the top ten make up 0.3% to 0.4% of the sample. The material sequenced was naive CD4+ T cells from PBMCs. The cell subset or site label here, explained by the study, means: CD45RA+ positively selected. These receptors all come from a man aged 18-30 years in good health. Some clones in this sample may be carry-over from other donors' samples.

CDR3 in amino acids: CASTIAGEGVYEQYF. CDR3 coding DNA: TGTGCCAGCACAATTGCCGGGGAGGGAGTCTACGAGCAGTACTTC. V and J are TRBV11-2 and TRBJ2-7; 7 bases agree with TRBD2. The CDR3 covers 15 residues. V trimming: 7 bases; J trimming: 3 bases; junction bases outside the gene matches: 12. Germline CDR1 reads SGHAT; CDR2 reads FQNNGV.

The rearrangement uses TRBV4-2 and TRBJ2-4, with D tentatively TRBD1 or TRBD2 (5 bases each). CDR1 LGHNA and CDR2 YNFKEQ come from the germline V gene. This CDR3 is built from 15 residues. The V gene lost 0 bases and the J gene lost 7 bases, with 13 bases spanning the gap. The CDR3 sequence: CASSQEAGRANIQYF. The CDR3 DNA is TGTGCCAGCAGCCAAGAGGCGGGCAGGGCGAACATTCAGTACTTC.